The sequence of this TCR beta chain was determined in a study of T cell responses to AZD1222 COVID-19 vaccine. Study-level background: The study pooled second doses at about 4 or about 12 weeks.

Germline CDR1 is SGHAT and CDR2 is FQNNGV. Trimming cost V 3 bases and J 2 bases, with 14 bases left between them. The CDR3 is 15 residues long. Clones were read by immunoSEQ multiplex PCR, and TCRdb kept only the in-frame ones, dropping some. Among some 130,000 clones listed, approximately 94% were seen once. With regard to this clone: Its antigen is currently unknown.

Study-level points and caveats: It should be noted that donors were predominantly white British and more often female, and clonal diversity was possibly underestimated. No day 14 peak samples; only post-peak repertoires were characterized. The reported proportion of spike-specific TCRs targeting unmutated variant regions was nearly half.

The material sequenced was peripheral blood, taken on day 0 of AZD1222 vaccination. The genes are TRBV11-2 and TRBJ2-7; D gene uncertain. This sequence originates from an adult in good health. CDR3 nucleotide sequence: TGTGCCAGCAGCTTGCGTCAGAGGTCTCCCTACGAGCAGTACTTC. Amino acid sequence: CASSLRQRSPYEQYF.